This entry lists 32 T cell receptor beta chains sequenced from one sample in a study of T and B cells in COVID-19 patients. Blood genomic DNA input for TRB amplification was 250-500 ng. Multiplex PCR with BIOMED2 TRB-A/B primer pools amplified TRB rearrangements. TCRdb analysed the multiplex PCR reads with MiXCR anew, one entry per CDR3 protein. This table has about 23,000 distinct CDR3 sequences, over 25% appearing once. The source material was blood. The source of these receptors is a human donor who had recovered from COVID-19.

This clonotype qualifies as medium-sized. This rearrangement joins TRBV30 to TRBJ2-2; D is possibly TRBD1 or TRBD2 (5 bases each). The length of the CDR3 is 14 residues. Germline CDR1 reads GTSNPN; CDR2 reads SVGIG (reference sequence). The V end lost 3 bases, the J end lost 1 base, and 9 bases lay between the germline ends. CDR3 sequence (DNA): TGTGCCTGGAGGAGTGGGGGGAACACCGGGGAGCTGTTTTTT. Protein product: CAWRSGGNTGELFF.

The table lists this clonotype with many counts. The chain has TRBV30 and TRBJ2-5; D is ambiguous. Germline values: CDR1 GTSNPN, CDR2 SVGIG (reference sequence). Trimming removed 2 bases at V and 1 base at J, with 8 bases between. The CDR3 has 13 residues. The CDR3 loop is CAWSFWIQETQYF. The CDR3 coding sequence is TGTGCCTGGAGTTTCTGGATCCAAGAGACCCAGTACTTC. Together with reference TRBV30 and TRBJ2-5, the CDR3 gives the full variable domain: SQTIHQWPATLVQPVGSPLSLECTVEGTSNPNLYWYRQAAGRGLQLLFYSVGIGQISSEVPQNLSASRPQDRQFILSSKKLLLSDSGFYLCAWSFWIQETQYFGPGTRLLVL.

The chain has TRBV21-1 and TRBJ2-7; no check of the table's D call, TRBD1, against the DNA was made. TRBV21-1 is noted as a pseudogene. This CDR3 region has 13 residues. The DNA of the CDR3 is TGTGCCAGCAGCACCGGGACACCCTACGAGCAGTACTTC. This encodes CASSTGTPYEQYF.

V and J are TRBV12-3 or TRBV12-4 and TRBJ2-7; D remains unclear. The CDR3 is 12 residues long. V lost 5 bases to trimming and J lost 3 bases, with 8 bases between them. The CDR3 region has the DNA TGTGCCAGCAGTCGCCACTTCTACGAGCAGTACTTC. Translating gives CASSRHFYEQYF.

This clonotype is medium-sized in the sample. The chain links TRBV11-1 to TRBJ2-1, with TRBD2 matching 10 bases. Germline lookup yields CDR1 SGHAT and CDR2 FQDESV (reference sequence). The CDR3 length is 14 residues. With 4 bases clipped from V and 7 bases from J, the junction kept 4 bases outside the gene matches. CDR3 coding DNA: TGTGCCAGCAGCTCTAGCGGGGGTGGTAATGAGCAGTTCTTC. Protein product: CASSSSGGGNEQFF.

The chain combines TRBV19 with TRBJ1-4; a weak D match, TRBD1 (6 bases). The CDR3 is made up of 15 amino acids. V gave up 6 bases and J gave up 8 bases, with 19 bases separating them. The germline V gene has CDR1 LNHDA and CDR2 SQIVND (reference sequence). CDR3 bases: TGTGCCAGTAGCCCCCTGGGAGTAAGGGGGGAAAAACTGTTTTTT. Protein product: CASSPLGVRGEKLFF. The variable domain in full, with the rest retrieved from reference TRBV19 and TRBJ1-4, is DGGITQSPKYLFRKEGQNVTLSCEQNLNHDAMYWYRQDPGQGLRLIYYSQIVNDFQKGDIAEGYSVSREKKESFPLTVTSAQKNPTAFYLCASSPLGVRGEKLFFGSGTQLSVL.

The gene calls are TRBV15 and TRBJ2-4, with D possibly matching TRBD2 (5 bases). The CDR3 has 15 residues. Germline assignment: CDR1 LNHNV and CDR2 YYDKDF (reference sequence). V was clipped by 4 bases and J by 4 bases, with 14 bases between them. CDR3 residues: CATSTNPGSKNIQYF. The CDR3 DNA reads as TGTGCCACCAGCACAAATCCGGGGTCGAAAAACATTCAGTACTTC. The whole variable domain, remainder taken from reference TRBV15 and TRBJ2-4, is DAMVIQNPRYQVTQFGKPVTLSCSQTLNHNVMYWYQQKSSQAPKLLFHYYDKDFNNEADTPDNFQSRRPNTSFCFLDIRSPGLGDTAMYLCATSTNPGSKNIQYFGAGTRLSVL.

This clonotype was counted a few times. The chain's CDR3 is CASRRDRADQPQHF. CDR3 in DNA: TGTGCCAGCAGACGAGACAGGGCCGATCAGCCCCAGCATTTT. The gene calls are TRBV27 and TRBJ1-5, with 7 bases that match TRBD1. The CDR3 has 14 residues. Germline CDR1 reads MNHEY; CDR2 reads SMNVEV (reference sequence). V was pared by 6 bases and J by 5 bases, with 7 bases of the junction left unmatched.

This clonotype appeared many times. The chain combines TRBV27 with TRBJ2-7; 8 bases line up with TRBD1. CDR3 size: 14 residues. V shed 2 bases and J 3 bases; nucleotides not matched to a gene: 3. Germline assignment: CDR1 MNHEY and CDR2 SMNVEV (reference sequence). CDR3 in DNA: TGTGCCAGCAGTTTACAGGGGGCGGGCTACGAGCAGTACTTC. Its translation: CASSLQGAGYEQYF.

This clonotype was observed a single time. One base away lies a much larger clone, so this may be a sequencing read error. The chain joins TRBV5-6 to TRBJ2-1, with D perhaps matching TRBD1 or TRBD2 (5 bases each). Looked up from germline, CDR1 is SGHDT and CDR2 is YYEEEE. This CDR3 is 11 amino acids long. In DNA, the CDR3 is TGTGCCAGAAGCTTGGGGGATAAGCAGTTCTTC. It translates to CARSLGDKQFF.

The rearrangement joins TRBV19 to TRBJ1-6; 8 bases agree with TRBD1. With 5 bases clipped from V and 8 bases from J, the junction kept 8 bases outside the gene matches. Germline CDR1 and CDR2: LNHDA and SQIVND (reference sequence). The CDR3 length is 15 residues. The DNA of the CDR3 is TGTGCCAGTAGTTCCACCGGGACAGGTGATTCACCCCTCCACTTT. Translation gives CASSSTGTGDSPLHF.

This clonotype is termed medium-sized. The J gene is TRBJ2-7, the V gene TRBV27, with D perhaps TRBD1 (5 bases). Germline V lookup: CDR1 MNHEY, CDR2 SMNVEV (reference sequence). The CDR3 is 14 residues long. Deletions cut 4 bases from V and 3 bases from J, with 13 bases between. CDR3 bases: TGTGCCAGCAGTTCCCCCAGGGTAGGCTACGAGCAGTACTTC. It translates to CASSSPRVGYEQYF.

The chain joins TRBV29-1 to TRBJ1-4; 11 bases are shared with TRBD1. The CDR3 consists of 15 residues. J lost 6 bases, V lost 2 bases, and 5 bases had no gene match. Germline V lookup: CDR1 SQVTM, CDR2 ANQGSEA. The DNA for the CDR3 is TGCAGCGTTGAACTGGGACAGGGGGGAGATGAAAAACTGTTTTTT. Its protein product is CSVELGQGGDEKLFF.

This clonotype was picked up a small number of times. The chain has TRBV18 and TRBJ1-2, with D possibly TRBD1 on 5 matching bases. V was pared by 2 bases and J by 6 bases, with 7 bases between. The CDR3 length is 12 residues. The germline V gene encodes CDR1 KGHSH and CDR2 LQKENI. The CDR3 here is CASSPGDHGYTF. CDR3 DNA sequence: TGTGCCAGCTCACCAGGGGACCATGGCTACACCTTC. The variable domain in full, with the rest retrieved from reference TRBV18 and TRBJ1-2, is NAGVMQNPRHLVRRRGQEARLRCSPMKGHSHVYWYRQLPEEGLKFMVYLQKENIIDESGMPKERFSAEFPKEGPSILRIQQVVRGDSAAYFCASSPGDHGYTFGSGTRLTVV.

This clonotype was seen a few times. The V gene is TRBV10-3, the J gene TRBJ2-2; 9 bases line up with TRBD2. Unmatched junction bases numbered 5, after V lost 1 base and J lost 5 bases. This CDR3 has 16 amino acids. Germline CDR1 is ENHRY and CDR2 is SYGVKD. The CDR3 is CAISEWVAGETGELFF. The CDR3 nucleotides are TGTGCCATCAGTGAGTGGGTAGCGGGGGAGACCGGGGAGCTGTTTTTT.

The CDR3 loop reads CASSEAKYRDRPDQPQHF. Here the CDR3 DNA reads TGTGCCAGCAGTGAAGCGAAATACCGGGACAGGCCCGACCAGCCCCAGCATTTT. J is TRBJ1-5 and V is TRBV6-1; 8 positions agree with TRBD1. The germline gives CDR1 MNHNS, CDR2 SASEGT. V dropped 0 bases and J dropped 7; count of bases not matched to a gene: 14. This CDR3 is built from 18 residues.

The sample holds a few counts of this clonotype. V is TRBV10-3 and J is TRBJ1-5; D may be TRBD1 (5 bases). With 7 bases removed from V and 4 bases from J, the gap between germline ends came to 11 bases. Germline assignment: CDR1 ENHRY and CDR2 SYGVKD. This CDR3 is 13 amino acids long. The CDR3 sequence is CAITGAANQPQHF. The DNA of the CDR3 is TGTGCCATCACTGGGGCAGCTAATCAGCCCCAGCATTTT.

A few counts support this clonotype. J is TRBJ2-7 and V is TRBV15; D possibly corresponds to TRBD2 (6 bases). In germline, CDR1 is LNHNV, CDR2 YYDKDF (reference sequence). V was trimmed by 0 bases and J by 6 bases, leaving 9 bases between them. This CDR3 has 13 residues. The CDR3 protein is CATSRDPGGEQYF. The DNA for the CDR3 is TGTGCCACCAGCAGAGATCCCGGGGGCGAGCAGTACTTC.

This clonotype has more than one count but fewer than ten. The chain employs TRBV6-5 and TRBJ1-2, with D unclear. The CDR3 consists of 12 residues. The germline gives CDR1 MNHEY, CDR2 SVGAGI. V lost 5 bases, J lost 2 bases, and 6 bases lay in between. The CDR3 region has the DNA TGTGCCAGCAGTACAGAAAACTATGGCTACACCTTC. Protein sequence: CASSTENYGYTF.

This CDR3 is CASSSDGYSTDTQYF. The DNA for the CDR3 is TGCGCCAGCAGTTCGGACGGGTATAGCACAGATACGCAGTATTTT. This chain connects TRBV5-1 to TRBJ2-3; no clear D gene. The CDR3 has 15 residues. V lost 5 bases and J 0 bases, leaving 13 bases between the germline ends. The germline CDR1 and CDR2 sequences are SGHRS and YFSETQ.

This clonotype is categorized as medium-sized. The rearrangement joins TRBV30 to TRBJ2-7; D may be TRBD2 (6 bases). CDR1 is GTSNPN, CDR2 SVGIG, per germline (reference sequence). Trimming took 2 bases from V and 5 from J, leaving 10 bases between them. The CDR3 is 12 residues long. This CDR3 reads CAWSNGGHEQYF. In DNA, the CDR3 is TGTGCCTGGAGTAACGGGGGACACGAGCAGTACTTC. Filled out from reference TRBV30 and TRBJ2-7, the complete variable domain reads SQTIHQWPATLVQPVGSPLSLECTVEGTSNPNLYWYRQAAGRGLQLLFYSVGIGQISSEVPQNLSASRPQDRQFILSSKKLLLSDSGFYLCAWSNGGHEQYFGPGTRLTVT.

V gene TRBV29-1 combines with J gene TRBJ1-3, with D hard to call. The germline CDR1 and CDR2 sequences are SQVTM and ANQGSEA. Between the trimmed V and J ends, which lost 3 bases and 0 bases, there was a span of 12 bases. The CDR3 length is 15 residues. CDR3 sequence: CSVDGPSSSGNTIYF. CDR3 coding DNA: TGCAGCGTTGACGGGCCTTCCAGCTCTGGAAACACCATATATTTT. Drawing the rest from reference TRBV29-1 and TRBJ1-3, the complete variable domain is SAVISQKPSRDICQRGTSLTIQCQVDSQVTMMFWYRQQPGQSLTLIATANQGSEATYESGFVIDKFPISRPNLTFSTLTVSNMSPEDSSIYLCSVDGPSSSGNTIYFGEGSWLTVV.

The chain uses TRBV6-5 and TRBJ2-1; TRBD2 aligns across 10 bases. CDR1 MNHEY and CDR2 SVGAGI come from the germline V gene. V lost 6 bases and J lost 8; bases outside the gene matches: 4. The length of the CDR3 is 13 residues. The CDR3 DNA sequence: TGTGCCAGCAGCCGGACTAGCGGCCATGAGCAGTTCTTC. Translating gives CASSRTSGHEQFF.

This clonotype was seen repeatedly, ten times or more. The genes are TRBV18 and TRBJ2-3; the D gene is possibly TRBD2 (6 bases). The length of the CDR3 is 15 residues. V was shortened by 5 bases and J by 2 bases, with 14 bases between the two germline ends. Per germline, CDR1 KGHSH and CDR2 LQKENI. Here the CDR3 DNA reads TGTGCCAGCTCATCCGGACTACTTCCCACAGATACGCAGTATTTT. Amino acid sequence: CASSSGLLPTDTQYF.

The chain links TRBV6-5 to TRBJ2-7, with D tentatively TRBD1 (5 bases). V was shortened by 2 bases and J by 1 base, with 6 bases between the two germline ends. The V gene's germline CDR1 is MNHEY and CDR2 SVGAGI. The CDR3 extends over 13 amino acids. CDR3 in DNA: TGTGCCAGCAGTTACAGGACATCCTACGAGCAGTACTTC. Translation gives CASSYRTSYEQYF.

This clonotype was counted only a few times. The rearrangement joins TRBV6-1 to TRBJ1-3, with D hard to call. CDR3 length equals 14 residues. The germline V and J ends were trimmed by 1 base and 4 bases, with 8 bases remaining between them. Germline loops: CDR1 MNHNS, CDR2 SASEGT. CDR3 DNA: TGTGCCAGCAGTGAAGTAGAGGGAGGAAACACCATATATTTT. Protein sequence: CASSEVEGGNTIYF.

This clonotype is judged medium-sized. The chain is built from TRBV27 and TRBJ2-3, with D perhaps matching TRBD2 (5 bases). V lost 6 bases to trimming and J lost 0 bases, with 13 bases between them. Germline V gene data show CDR1 as MNHEY and CDR2 as SMNVEV (reference sequence). CDR3 length equals 15 residues. CDR3 bases: TGTGCCAGCAGGACCTCAGCGGCTAGCACAGATACGCAGTATTTT. Protein sequence: CASRTSAASTDTQYF.

The rearrangement joins TRBV18 to TRBJ1-3, with TRBD1 identical over 8 bases. The CDR3 sequence is 18 residues long. The germline CDR1 and CDR2 sequences are KGHSH and LQKENI. The ends lost 3 bases at V and 4 bases at J; junction bases unmatched: 14. The CDR3 region has the DNA TGTGCCAGCTCACCCCAGCGGACAGGGCAAGGGGCAGGAAACACCATATATTTT. This encodes CASSPQRTGQGAGNTIYF.

This clonotype was seen a few times. The J gene is TRBJ1-2, the V gene TRBV6-5; D gene ambiguous. CDR1 is MNHEY and CDR2 is SVGAGI in the germline V gene. The CDR3 totals 13 residues. The germline V and J ends were trimmed by 3 bases and 10 bases, with 15 bases remaining between them. The DNA of the CDR3 is TGTGCCAGCAGTTATTCCTCCTACCCTTCCTACACCTTC. This translates into CASSYSSYPSYTF.

This clonotype appeared a few times. The V call is TRBV13, the J call TRBJ2-2, with D hard to call. Trimming cost V 5 bases and J 1 base, with 5 bases left between them. The germline V gene has CDR1 PRHDT and CDR2 FYEKMQ (reference sequence). The CDR3 loop spans 13 amino acids. CDR3 nucleotides: TGTGCCAGCAGCCCACAGAACACCGGGGAGCTGTTTTTT. Translation gives CASSPQNTGELFF.

This chain's CDR3 is CASSQSLASVEETQYF. CDR3 coding DNA: TGTGCCAGCAGCCAATCGCTCGCTAGCGTCGAAGAGACCCAGTACTTC. The chain joins TRBV4-2 to TRBJ2-5, with D maybe TRBD2 (6 bases). The CDR3 length is 16 residues. Germline CDR1 is LGHNA and CDR2 is YNFKEQ. V gave up 2 bases and J gave up 3 bases, with 16 bases separating them.

This clonotype occurred once. At one end the junction does not follow the germline gene, possibly because of a read error. The V call is TRBV6-5, the J call TRBJ1-6; no reliable D call. Germline CDR1 reads MNHEY; CDR2 reads SVGAGI. The CDR3 has 18 residues. The CDR3 DNA follows: TGTGCCATCAGTGAGTCGGATGATGGCACGTACTTTAATTCACCCCTCCACTTT. This encodes CAISESDDGTYFNSPLHF.